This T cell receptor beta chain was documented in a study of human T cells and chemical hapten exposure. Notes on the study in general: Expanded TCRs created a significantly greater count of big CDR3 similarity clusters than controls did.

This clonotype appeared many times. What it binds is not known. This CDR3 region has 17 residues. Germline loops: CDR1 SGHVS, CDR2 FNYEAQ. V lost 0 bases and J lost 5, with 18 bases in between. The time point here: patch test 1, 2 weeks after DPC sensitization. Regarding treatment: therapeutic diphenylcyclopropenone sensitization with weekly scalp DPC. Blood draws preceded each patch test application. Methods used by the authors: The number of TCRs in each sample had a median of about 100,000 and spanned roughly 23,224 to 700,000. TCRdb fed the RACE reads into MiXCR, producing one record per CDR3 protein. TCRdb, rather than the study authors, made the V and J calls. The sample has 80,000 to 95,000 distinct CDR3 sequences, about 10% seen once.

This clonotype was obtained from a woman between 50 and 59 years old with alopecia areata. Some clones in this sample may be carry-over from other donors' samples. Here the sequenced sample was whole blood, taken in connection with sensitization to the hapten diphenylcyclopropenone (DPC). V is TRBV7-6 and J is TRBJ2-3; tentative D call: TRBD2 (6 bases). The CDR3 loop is CASSLAVWARRGDTQYF. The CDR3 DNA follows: TGTGCCAGCAGCTTAGCGGTATGGGCCCGGCGGGGAGATACGCAGTATTTT.